The 24 T cell receptor beta chains below come from one sample, sequenced in a study of T cells expressing NK-cell markers. TCRdb derives one entry per CDR3 protein from the 5' RACE reads, leaving out DNA. This sample's clone table lists 300,000 or so distinct CDR3 sequences. Specimen: blood T cells: a sorted CD56 or NKG2C T cell subset, CD4+ or CD8+ T cells, or bulk PBMC T cells (not recorded which). The receptors here all came from a woman between 18 and 70 years old in good health.

This chain uses TRBV4-3 with TRBJ1-4; TCRdb's assignment of TRBD1 cannot be checked, as there is no DNA. CDR3 length: 16 residues. In germline, CDR1 is LGHNA, CDR2 YSLEER. The CDR3 region is CASSQNTRSPGEKLFF.

The J gene is TRBJ2-3, the V gene TRBV9; TCRdb's D call, TRBD2, is unchecked because there is no DNA. Germline CDR1 SGDLS, CDR2 YYNGEE. The CDR3 covers 16 residues. CDR3 loop: CASSVASGYSTDTQYF.

The CDR3: CSANRREAGRNQPQHF. The chain joins TRBV20-1 to TRBJ1-5; TCRdb calls TRBD1, which cannot be checked without DNA. The length of the CDR3 is 16 residues. Germline values: CDR1 DFQATT, CDR2 SNEGSKA (reference sequence).

The rearrangement uses TRBV7-8 and TRBJ2-6; checking the TCRdb D call of TRBD2 is not possible without DNA. Germline loops: CDR1 SGHVS, CDR2 FQNEAQ. This CDR3 contains 14 residues. Here the CDR3 reads CASNTGRGGNVLTF.

The chain carries TRBV20-1 and TRBJ2-3; the TCRdb D gene call, TRBD2, has no DNA to confirm it. CDR1 and CDR2 from the germline V gene are DFQATT and SNEGSKA (reference sequence). The length of the CDR3 is 13 residues. The CDR3 spells CSLLKGSTDTQYF.

This chain joins TRBV18 and TRBJ2-1; TCRdb selects TRBD2, and the lack of DNA leaves this call unchecked. CDR1 is KGHSH, CDR2 LQKENI, per germline. This CDR3 spans 15 amino acids. The CDR3 is CASSLRTSGNNEQFF.

The chain uses TRBV12-3 or TRBV12-4 and TRBJ2-3. There are 14 residues in the CDR3. CDR3 protein: CASSSRASTDTQYF.

The genes are TRBV3-1 and TRBJ2-5; checking the TCRdb D call of TRBD2 is not possible without DNA. Germline CDR1 LGHDT, CDR2 YNNKEL (reference sequence). The CDR3 consists of 17 residues. CDR3 in amino acids: CASSPTRLAGGQETQYF.

V gene TRBV3-1 combines with J gene TRBJ2-3; the D call from TCRdb, TRBD2, cannot be confirmed without DNA. CDR1 and CDR2 (germline): LGHDT, YNNKEL (reference sequence). The length of the CDR3 is 15 residues. The CDR3: CASSPSTGLTDTQYF.

V and J are TRBV7-3 and TRBJ2-1; the D call from TCRdb, TRBD2, cannot be confirmed without DNA. Germline lookup yields CDR1 SGHTA and CDR2 FQGTGA. The CDR3 spans 15 residues. The CDR3 protein is CASSPAPDYINEQFF. Variable domain in full (rest from reference TRBV7-3 and TRBJ2-1): GAGVSQTPSNKVTEKGKYVELRCDPISGHTALYWYRQSLGQGPEFLIYFQGTGAADDSGLPNDRFFAVRPEGSVSTLKIQRTERGDSAVYLCASSPAPDYINEQFFGPGTRLTVL.

The rearrangement uses TRBV28 and TRBJ2-1; TCRdb selects TRBD1, and the lack of DNA leaves this call unchecked. The CDR3 runs to 17 residues. Germline assignment: CDR1 MDHEN and CDR2 SYDVKM. CDR3 sequence: CASSTWGGRTTYNEQFF.

The chain has TRBV4-3 and TRBJ2-5; TCRdb picks TRBD1, but there is no DNA to check that call. The CDR3 length is 16 residues. Germline values: CDR1 LGHNA, CDR2 YSLEER. CDR3 sequence: CASSQVPTGIGETQYF.

CDR3 residues: CASTTQDRGMNTEAFF. V gene TRBV6-2 or TRBV6-3 combines with J gene TRBJ1-1; without DNA, the TCRdb call of TRBD1 cannot be checked. This CDR3 has 16 amino acids. CDR1 and CDR2 from the germline V gene are MNHEY and SVGEGT.

The chain links TRBV12-3 or TRBV12-4 to TRBJ2-1; the TRBD1 assignment by TCRdb is unverifiable without DNA. This CDR3 spans 15 amino acids. The CDR3 sequence: CASSRGTPTYNEQFF.

This chain joins TRBV28 and TRBJ1-5; TCRdb reports TRBD1, a call that lacks DNA to check it against. CDR3 length: 15 amino acids. CDR1 is MDHEN, CDR2 SYDVKM, per germline. This chain's CDR3 is CASSFGDRSGQPQHF.

This rearrangement joins TRBV12-3 or TRBV12-4 to TRBJ2-3; there is no DNA to check the TCRdb D call of TRBD1. The CDR3 sequence is 14 residues long. CDR3 protein: CASTFPPNTDTQYF.

The chain links TRBV18 to TRBJ2-7; TCRdb outputs TRBD2, but without DNA this stays unchecked. The CDR3 covers 13 residues. Germline V gene data show CDR1 as KGHSH and CDR2 as LQKENI. The CDR3 reads CASSPREVWEQYF. Full variable domain (outside the CDR3, taken from reference TRBV18 and TRBJ2-7): NAGVMQNPRHLVRRRGQEARLRCSPMKGHSHVYWYRQLPEEGLKFMVYLQKENIIDESGMPKERFSAEFPKEGPSILRIQQVVRGDSAAYFCASSPREVWEQYFGPGTRLTVT.

The chain employs TRBV4-3 and TRBJ1-6; TCRdb selects TRBD1, and the lack of DNA leaves this call unchecked. Germline V gene data show CDR1 as LGHNA and CDR2 as YSLEER. The CDR3 length is 15 residues. CDR3 protein: CASSQRGGDSSPLHF.

The chain couples TRBV5-4 to TRBJ1-4; the TRBD1 assignment by TCRdb is unverifiable without DNA. Germline V CDR1 and CDR2: SGHNT, YYREEE (reference sequence). This CDR3 is built from 14 residues. The CDR3 loop reads CASSFQGESEKLFF.

This rearrangement joins TRBV20-1 to TRBJ2-1; as DNA is missing, the TRBD1 call by TCRdb cannot be tested. Germline V gene lookup returns CDR1 DFQATT and CDR2 SNEGSKA (reference sequence). There are 17 residues in the CDR3. This CDR3 is CSASSLGLPGAYNEQFF.

The rearrangement uses TRBV11-1 and TRBJ2-1; as DNA is missing, the TRBD1 call by TCRdb cannot be tested. Looked up from germline, CDR1 is SGHAT and CDR2 is FQDESV (reference sequence). The CDR3 is 17 amino acids. CDR3 amino acids: CASSLGRDNTLYNEQFF.

The chain is built from TRBV20-1 and TRBJ1-5; TCRdb's assignment of TRBD1 cannot be checked, as there is no DNA. The CDR3 runs to 16 residues. From germline, CDR1 is DFQATT and CDR2 SNEGSKA (reference sequence). The chain's CDR3 is CSVRRDRVGGNQPQHF.

The genes are TRBV20-1 and TRBJ1-2; the TRBD1 assignment by TCRdb is unverifiable without DNA. Germline V CDR1 and CDR2: DFQATT, SNEGSKA (reference sequence). The CDR3 totals 17 residues. CDR3 amino acids: CSARARQTTQYNYGYTF.

The genes are TRBV4-3 and TRBJ2-3; TCRdb lists TRBD1, though no DNA is available to test this call. The CDR3 has 15 amino acids. Germline CDR1 is LGHNA and CDR2 is YSLEER. CDR3 amino acids: CASSQGAGYTDTQYF.